This T cell receptor (beta chain) was profiled in a study of blood T cell repertoires in COVID-19 (dated by TCRdb to the early 2020s). For the wider study: The collaborator samples originated in the United States, Italy and Spain and spanned the acute and convalescent phases of COVID-19. The dataset comprised deeply sampled blood TCRbeta repertoires from subjects exposed to, actively infected with, or recovered from COVID-19. The sample metadata nearly always contained a de-identified subject ID, COVID-19 status, age in years and sex. The repertoires were made available in a free public database intended to serve as a resource for research on the immune response to SARS-CoV-2. The prospective study material was composed of cDNA or gDNA derived from T cells, B-cell-depleted T cells, or PBMCs. Where available, HLA class I and class II types were taken from metadata supplied by the sample provider and were not determined by assay-based typing. The samples were drawn from the first 160 participants of the ongoing ImmuneRACE study and from 950 to 1,500 subjects provided by 6 global collaborators. The paper's findings and limits, for the study overall: The quantity of clinical and demographic metadata differed by source and by participant and was supplied without curation.

CDR3 length: 17 amino acids, cysteine to phenylalanine. Only the CDR3 portion is preserved as DNA: 51 bases, with reading frame beginning at the first base. Trimming costs V 3 bases and J 0 bases, and their ends lie 15 bases apart. From a lookup of the germline V gene, CDR1 and CDR2 are MGHDK and SYGVNS. Collaborating institutions collected whole blood in K2EDTA tubes following their own protocols. For TCRbeta analysis, collaborator samples were shipped as frozen whole blood, as isolated PBMCs, or as DNA extracted from either sample type. TCRbeta CDR3 regions were amplified from genomic DNA using the immunoSEQ Assay, a bias-controlled multiplex PCR. The source study handled its data this way. The number of nucleated cells in each sample was estimated by amplification of reference gene primers within the assay. To quantify the absolute abundance of each unique TCRbeta CDR3 rearrangement, sequence reads were collapsed and filtered. For each sample, productive Simpson clonality was calculated as the square root of Simpson's diversity index over productive rearrangements. TCRdb's version of the immuneACCESS table is confined to in-frame rearrangements and falls short of the full clone set. An unresolved V gene accounts for under half of the shortfall where checked; the remainder is of unknown origin. The DNA was the basis for D and trimming; V, J and clone size are from that table. This sample gives 150,000 to 200,000 clones in total; 70% to 90% of them show up just once. The ten top clones hold 4% to 5% of the sample.

About this clone: What this receptor recognizes is not known. Within one base of it there is no much larger clone, and no base qualities were kept.

The V and J segments used are TRBV25-1 and TRBJ2-1, with a tentative D gene TRBD1 over 5 matching bases. The receptor comes from a woman between 25 and 40 years old with acute or convalescent COVID-19. Sequences were obtained from peripheral blood. The CDR3 sequence is CASSDLGAASSYNEQFF. The DNA reads as follows: TGTGCCAGCAGTGACTTAGGGGCAGCCAGCTCCTACAATGAGCAGTTCTTC.